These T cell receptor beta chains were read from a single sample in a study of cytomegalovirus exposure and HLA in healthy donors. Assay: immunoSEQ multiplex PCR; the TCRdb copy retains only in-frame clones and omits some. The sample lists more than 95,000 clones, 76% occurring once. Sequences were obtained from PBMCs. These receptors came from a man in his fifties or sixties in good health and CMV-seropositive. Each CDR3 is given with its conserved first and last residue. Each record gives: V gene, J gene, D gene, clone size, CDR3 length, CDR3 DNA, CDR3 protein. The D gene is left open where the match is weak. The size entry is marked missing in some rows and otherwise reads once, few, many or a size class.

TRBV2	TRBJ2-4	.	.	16	TGTGCCAGCAGTGAAGACAGGGGACTAGCCAAAAACATTCAGTACTTC	CASSEDRGLAKNIQYF
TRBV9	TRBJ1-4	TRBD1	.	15	TGTGCCAGCAGCGCGCCCGGGACAGGGGATGAAAAACTGTTTTTT	CASSAPGTGDEKLFF
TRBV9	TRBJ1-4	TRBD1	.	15	TGTGCCAGCAGCCTTTCCGGGACAGGGGTCGTCAAACTGTTTTTT	CASSLSGTGVVKLFF
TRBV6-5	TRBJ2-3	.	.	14	TGTGCCAGCAGTTATTCGAGAATCTCAGATACGCAGTATTTT	CASSYSRISDTQYF
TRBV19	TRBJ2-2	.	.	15	TGTGCCAGTAGTATAGTCCCCAGGGTCACCGGGGAGCTGTTTTTT	CASSIVPRVTGELFF
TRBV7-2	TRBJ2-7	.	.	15	TGTGCCAGCAGCTCTCGTAGACAGAGCTCCTACGAGCAGTACTTC	CASSSRRQSSYEQYF
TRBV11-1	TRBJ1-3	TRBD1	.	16	TGTGCCAGCAGCTTAATCCGGGACAGGGCCCTCTTGGGGGCCTATTTT	CASSLIRDRALLGAYF
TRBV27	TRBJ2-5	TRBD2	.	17	TGTGCCAGCAGTTTGGTAGCGGGGGGGCCCCCTTCGGGGACCCAGTACTTC	CASSLVAGGPPSGTQYF
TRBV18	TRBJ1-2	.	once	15	TGTGCCAGCTCACCGGGGCAGCTACCTAACTATGGCTACACCTTC	CASSPGQLPNYGYTF
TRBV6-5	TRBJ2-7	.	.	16	TGTGCCAGCAGTTACTCTGGGGCACGATCCTCCTACGAGCAGTACTTC	CASSYSGARSSYEQYF
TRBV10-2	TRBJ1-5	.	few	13	TGCGCCAGCAGTGATGGGGGGGTCCAGCCCCAGCATTTT	CASSDGGVQPQHF
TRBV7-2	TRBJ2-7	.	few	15	TGTGCCATCCTCCTAGGGGGCGGGAACACCTACGAGCAGTACTTC	CAILLGGGNTYEQYF
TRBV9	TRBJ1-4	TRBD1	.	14	TGTGCCAGCAGCAGGGACAGGGGGCACGAAAAACTGTTTTTT	CASSRDRGHEKLFF
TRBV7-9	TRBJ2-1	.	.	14	TGTGCCAGCAGCTTAGGGGAGCCCTGGAATGAGCAGTTCTTC	CASSLGEPWNEQFF
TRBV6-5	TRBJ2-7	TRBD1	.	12	TGTGCCAGCAAACAGGGGACCTACGAGCAGTACTTC	CASKQGTYEQYF
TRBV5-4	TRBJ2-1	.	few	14	TGTGCCAGCAGCTGGTCGGGGAGGTACAATGAGCAGTTCTTC	CASSWSGRYNEQFF
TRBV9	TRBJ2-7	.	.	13	TGTGCCAGCAGCGTCCAGGGGCCCTACGAGCAGTACTTC	CASSVQGPYEQYF
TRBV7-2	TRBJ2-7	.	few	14	TGTGCCAGCAGCCGGGAAGGTTTTACCTACGAGCAGTACTTC	CASSREGFTYEQYF
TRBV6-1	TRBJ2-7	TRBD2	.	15	TGTGCCAGCAGTCTAGCGGGAGAACCAGTATACGAGCAGTACTTC	CASSLAGEPVYEQYF
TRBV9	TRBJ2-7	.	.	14	TGTGCCAGCAGCTCTTCGCAGGGGCTAGACGAGCAGTACTTC	CASSSSQGLDEQYF
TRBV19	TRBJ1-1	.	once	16	TGTGCCAGTAGTATAATCTCCCGGGGGGCGCTTACTGAAGCTTTCTTT	CASSIISRGALTEAFF
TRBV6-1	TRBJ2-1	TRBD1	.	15	TGTGCCATCGGACAGGGAATTTTCTCCTACAATGAGCAGTTCTTC	CAIGQGIFSYNEQFF